A single sample gave rise to the 25 T cell receptor beta chains below, sequenced in a study of blood T cell repertoires in COVID-19. Using immunoSEQ multiplex PCR, the repertoire was profiled, and TCRdb retains in-frame clones only, with some absent. The table shows over 90,000 clones, with 75% to 85% occurring only once. What was sequenced was peripheral blood. These TCRs come from a man at least 80 years old with COVID-19, enrolled during active disease.

The chain carries TRBV6-1 and TRBJ2-7; 12 bases align to TRBD2. There are 18 residues in the CDR3. The trim removed 1 base at V and 2 bases at J, leaving 9 bases unmatched. Germline CDR1 reads MNHNS; CDR2 reads SASEGT. CDR3 in amino acids: CASSEGPSGRAWAYEQYF. The CDR3 DNA sequence: TGTGCCAGCAGTGAAGGGCCTAGCGGGAGGGCCTGGGCCTACGAGCAGTACTTC.

The chain is built from TRBV3-1 (or the pseudogene TRBV3-2) and TRBJ1-1; 7 bases are a match to TRBD1. The CDR3 has 18 amino acids. Looked up from germline, CDR1 is LGHDT and CDR2 is YNNKEL (reference sequence). The V segment lost 3 bases and the J segment 1 base; nucleotides outside the gene matches: 14. CDR3 sequence reads: CASSQQFPDRVSNTEAFF. The CDR3 coding sequence is TGTGCCAGCAGCCAGCAATTCCCCGACAGGGTGTCGAACACTGAAGCTTTCTTT.

The genes are TRBV5-4 and TRBJ2-2, with D uncertain. The germline CDR1 and CDR2 sequences are SGHNT and YYREEE (reference sequence). The CDR3 has 13 residues. The ends were cut back, 7 bases at V and 2 bases at J, with 9 bases in the middle. CDR3 in amino acids: CASWARNTGELFF. The CDR3, as DNA: TGTGCCAGCTGGGCTCGCAACACCGGGGAGCTGTTTTTT.

The rearrangement uses TRBV29-1 and TRBJ2-2; D gene ambiguous. V was clipped by 5 bases and J by 4 bases, with 5 bases between them. Looked up from germline, CDR1 is SQVTM and CDR2 is ANQGSEA. The CDR3 length is 11 residues. The CDR3 reads CSVSSTGELFF. As DNA, the CDR3 is TGCAGCGTTTCGAGCACCGGGGAGCTGTTTTTT.

This chain links TRBV3-1 (or the pseudogene TRBV3-2) with TRBJ1-5; TRBD1 aligns across 9 bases. The V gene's germline CDR1 is LGHDT and CDR2 YNNKEL (reference sequence). The V segment lost 3 bases and the J segment 4 bases; nucleotides outside the gene matches: 4. CDR3 length equals 15 residues. The DNA of the CDR3 is TGTGCCAGCAGCCAGGGGGGACAGGGAAATCAGCCCCAGCATTTT. Encoded protein: CASSQGGQGNQPQHF.

The chain joins TRBV6-6 to TRBJ1-1, with 9 bases fitting TRBD1. Trimming took 7 bases from V and 5 from J; bases not matched to a gene: 8. The germline V gene has CDR1 MNHNY and CDR2 SVGAGI (reference sequence). This CDR3 has 14 amino acids. The CDR3 coding sequence is TGTGCCAGCAAATGGGGACAGGGAAGAACTGAAGCTTTCTTT. Its translation: CASKWGQGRTEAFF.

This rearrangement joins TRBV7-9 to TRBJ1-4; no firm D call. This CDR3 has 13 amino acids. Trimming took off 2 bases at V and 5 bases at J, with 6 bases between the two ends. Germline V gene sequence: CDR1 SEHNR, CDR2 FQNEAQ (reference sequence). This CDR3 reads CASSLTTNEKLFF. In DNA form, the CDR3 reads TGTGCCAGCAGCTTAACCACAAATGAAAAACTGTTTTTT.

This chain connects TRBV7-3 to TRBJ1-4; the D gene is possibly TRBD1 (6 bases). Trimming cost V 7 bases and J 0 bases, with 27 bases left between them. CDR1 SGHTA and CDR2 FQGTGA come from the germline V gene. This CDR3 spans 20 amino acids. For the CDR3, the DNA is TGTGCCAGCATCCAGAATTCCGGTCGAACAGGGCTGGCAACTAATGAAAAACTGTTTTTT. Translated, it gives CASIQNSGRTGLATNEKLFF.

V and J are TRBV5-1 and TRBJ2-5; TRBD1 matches 7 bases. The CDR3 length is 17 residues. Trimming at V came to 0 bases and at J to 4 bases, leaving 12 bases not matched to a gene. The V gene's germline CDR1 is SGHRS and CDR2 YFSETQ. The DNA of the CDR3 is TGCGCCAGCAGCTTGGCCATGTCCCCAGGGGGACGAGAGACCCAGTACTTC. Amino acids: CASSLAMSPGGRETQYF.

The V call is TRBV6-6, the J call TRBJ1-2; a weak D match, TRBD1 (5 bases). Trimming left V 4 bases short and J 4 bases short, with 19 bases between. The CDR3 spans 16 residues. The germline V gene encodes CDR1 MNHNY and CDR2 SVGAGI (reference sequence). CDR3 nucleotides: TGTGCCAGCAGTTCAAACGGGGCCGCGGGGGGCTATGGCTACACCTTC. It yields the protein CASSSNGAAGGYGYTF.

This clone appeared a few times. The chain uses TRBV29-1 and TRBJ1-1; D is undetermined. Deletions cut 2 bases from V and 1 base from J, with 11 bases between. The germline CDR1 and CDR2 sequences are SQVTM and ANQGSEA. The CDR3 is made up of 14 amino acids. DNA for the CDR3: TGCAGCGTTGAAAAGGGAGTTCGGAACACTGAAGCTTTCTTT. Translation: CSVEKGVRNTEAFF. Full variable domain (remainder filled in from reference TRBV29-1 and TRBJ1-1): SAVISQKPSRDICQRGTSLTIQCQVDSQVTMMFWYRQQPGQSLTLIATANQGSEATYESGFVIDKFPISRPNLTFSTLTVSNMSPEDSSIYLCSVEKGVRNTEAFFGQGTRLTVV.

The chain has TRBV9 and TRBJ1-2, with no clear D. This CDR3 region has 14 residues. V lost 0 bases and J 7 bases, leaving 13 bases between the germline ends. Per germline, CDR1 SGDLS and CDR2 YYNGEE. The chain's CDR3 is CASSVDAGKPGYTF. CDR3 DNA sequence: TGTGCCAGCAGCGTAGATGCGGGTAAACCTGGCTACACCTTC.

The chain employs TRBV12-5 and TRBJ1-2; TRBD1 might be the D (6 bases). The CDR3 is made up of 14 amino acids. The V end lost 7 bases, the J end lost 4 bases, and 16 bases lay between the germline ends. Germline V gene lookup returns CDR1 LGHNT and CDR2 FRNRAP. The CDR3 is CASAPSGGGYGYTF. The CDR3, as DNA: TGTGCTAGTGCCCCGTCGGGGGGCGGCTATGGCTACACCTTC.

The chain links TRBV30 to TRBJ2-5, with D tentatively TRBD1 (6 bases). Germline V lookup: CDR1 GTSNPN, CDR2 SVGIG (reference sequence). The V end lost 0 bases, the J end lost 7 bases, and 15 bases lay between the germline ends. This CDR3 has 14 amino acids. CDR3 nucleotides: TGTGCCTGGAGTGTATTAGGGGGATCGGGGACCCAGTACTTC. Encoded protein: CAWSVLGGSGTQYF.

This clone was detected only once. The gene calls are TRBV27 and TRBJ1-2; a possible D gene is TRBD1 (6 bases). V lost 4 bases and J lost 6, with 21 bases in between. The germline gives CDR1 MNHEY, CDR2 SMNVEV (reference sequence). The CDR3 covers 16 residues. This CDR3 reads CASSWGLGGGRDGYTF. The CDR3 region has the DNA TGTGCCAGCAGTTGGGGCTTGGGGGGCGGGAGGGATGGCTACACCTTC.

This clone appeared a few times. The rearrangement uses TRBV5-4 and TRBJ2-7; 8 bases match TRBD1. Germline loops: CDR1 SGHNT, CDR2 YYREEE (reference sequence). The CDR3 has 13 amino acids. Losses at the gene ends were 3 bases for V and 2 bases for J; bases not matched to a gene: 1. The CDR3 coding sequence is TGTGCCAGCAGCTCGGACAGGGCCTACGAGCAGTACTTC. It translates to CASSSDRAYEQYF.

This sequence joins TRBV10-3 and TRBJ2-7; D perhaps matches TRBD1 (5 bases). The V end was cut by 9 bases, the J end by 4 bases, with 16 bases between. Germline V gene data show CDR1 as ENHRY and CDR2 as SYGVKD. The CDR3 loop spans 13 amino acids. DNA of the CDR3: TGTGCCATGGGGCCGGACATGACTTACGAGCAGTACTTC. It encodes CAMGPDMTYEQYF.

The gene calls are TRBV7-9 and TRBJ1-2, with TRBD1 identical over 8 bases. The V segment lost 4 bases and the J segment 5 bases; nucleotides outside the gene matches: 3. There are 13 residues in the CDR3. From germline, CDR1 is SEHNR and CDR2 FQNEAQ (reference sequence). CDR3 loop: CASSSRDRYGYTF. In DNA, the CDR3 is TGTGCCAGCAGCTCCCGGGACAGGTATGGCTACACCTTC.

The V call is TRBV6-6, the J call TRBJ1-1; D unclear. The V gene lost 6 bases and the J gene lost 1 base, with 12 bases spanning the gap. In germline, CDR1 is MNHNY, CDR2 SVGAGI (reference sequence). This CDR3 has 14 residues. The CDR3 coding sequence is TGTGCCAGCAGACCCCCGCGGGGGAACACTGAAGCTTTCTTT. It is translated as CASRPPRGNTEAFF.

The gene calls are TRBV27 and TRBJ1-2; 8 nucleotides line up with TRBD1. The CDR3 consists of 14 residues. The germline CDR1 and CDR2 sequences are MNHEY and SMNVEV (reference sequence). The V and J ends lost 6 bases and 5 bases, in that order; junction bases with no gene match: 8. The CDR3 here is CASRATGGKYGYTF. The CDR3 coding sequence is TGTGCCAGCAGGGCTACAGGGGGGAAGTATGGCTACACCTTC.

This chain links TRBV29-1 with TRBJ1-4; no clear D. The CDR3 is 14 amino acids. The germline V and J ends were trimmed by 4 bases and 8 bases, with 17 bases remaining between them. The V gene's germline CDR1 is SQVTM and CDR2 ANQGSEA. The CDR3 region has the DNA TGCAGCGTTGCCGATTTATTAGCCGGCGAAAAACTGTTTTTT. Translation: CSVADLLAGEKLFF. Full variable domain (missing parts from reference TRBV29-1 and TRBJ1-4): SAVISQKPSRDICQRGTSLTIQCQVDSQVTMMFWYRQQPGQSLTLIATANQGSEATYESGFVIDKFPISRPNLTFSTLTVSNMSPEDSSIYLCSVADLLAGEKLFFGSGTQLSVL.

In nucleotides, the CDR3 is TGTGCCAGCCGGGACAGGGGAAACATTCAGTACTTC. Translated: CASRDRGNIQYF. The chain uses TRBV2 and TRBJ2-4; 10 bases agree with TRBD1. The trim removed 8 bases at V and 6 bases at J, leaving 1 base unmatched. Germline CDR1 reads SNHLY; CDR2 reads FYNNEI. The CDR3 spans 12 residues.

The rearrangement links TRBV5-1 to TRBJ1-1; tentatively, D is TRBD1 (6 bases). Germline V CDR1 and CDR2: SGHRS, YFSETQ. This CDR3 is 14 amino acids long. Trimming took off 4 bases at V and 4 bases at J, with 14 bases between the two ends. The CDR3 DNA sequence: TGCGCCAGCAGCGTCGCGGGGGGCCTCACTGAAGCTTTCTTT. This sequence encodes CASSVAGGLTEAFF.

The chain recombines TRBV3-1 (or the pseudogene TRBV3-2) with TRBJ1-3; no firm D call. CDR3 length equals 15 residues. The germline gives CDR1 LGHDT, CDR2 YNNKEL (reference sequence). V gave up 4 bases and J gave up 4 bases, with 14 bases separating them. CDR3 sequence: CASSRRSGSGNTIYF. The CDR3 DNA reads TGTGCCAGCAGCCGTAGAAGCGGCTCCGGAAACACCATATATTTT.

The chain is built from TRBV19 and TRBJ2-7, with D perhaps matching TRBD1 (5 bases). The V end was cut by 4 bases, the J end by 6 bases, with 13 bases between. This CDR3 has 13 amino acids. Germline loops: CDR1 LNHDA, CDR2 SQIVND (reference sequence). The CDR3 reads CASSTRGHTEQYF. CDR3 DNA sequence: TGTGCCAGTAGTACCCGAGGACACACCGAGCAGTACTTC.